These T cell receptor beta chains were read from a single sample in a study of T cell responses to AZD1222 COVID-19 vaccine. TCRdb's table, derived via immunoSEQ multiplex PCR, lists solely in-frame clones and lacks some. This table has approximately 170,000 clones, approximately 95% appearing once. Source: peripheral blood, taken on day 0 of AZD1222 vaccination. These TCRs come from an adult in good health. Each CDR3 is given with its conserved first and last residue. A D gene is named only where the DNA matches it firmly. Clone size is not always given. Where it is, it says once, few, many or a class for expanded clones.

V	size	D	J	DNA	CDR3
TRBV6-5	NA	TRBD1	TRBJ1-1	TGTGCCAGCAGTTACTCCAGGACAGGCTTTAATGAAGCTTTCTTT	CASSYSRTGFNEAFF
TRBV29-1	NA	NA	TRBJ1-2	TGCAGCGCCGAGGGTGCCGGCTACACCTTC	CSAEGAGYTF
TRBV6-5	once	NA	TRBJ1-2	TGTGCCAGCAGCTCCCCGGCTTTGGGCTATGGCTACACCTTC	CASSSPALGYGYTF
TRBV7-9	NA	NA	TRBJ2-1	TGTGCCAGCAGCGCGCCGGCGAGGCATGAGCAGTTCTTC	CASSAPARHEQFF
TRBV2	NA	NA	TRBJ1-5	TGTGCCAGCAGTGACCCAAGCAATCAGCCCCAGCATTTT	CASSDPSNQPQHF
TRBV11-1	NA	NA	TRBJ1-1	TGTGCCAGCAGCTTAGAGTTAAGGACTGAAGCTTTCTTT	CASSLELRTEAFF
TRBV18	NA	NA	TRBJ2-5	TGTGCCAGCTCACCAAATTTGGGGGCCCAGTACTTC	CASSPNLGAQYF
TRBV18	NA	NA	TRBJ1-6	TGTGCCAGCTCACCAAGGCAGTTTCGAAATTCACCCCTCCACTTT	CASSPRQFRNSPLHF
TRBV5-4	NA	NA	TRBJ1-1	TGTGCCAGCAGCTTGGAACCAGGGATTGGGGCGGACACTGAAGCTTTCTTT	CASSLEPGIGADTEAFF
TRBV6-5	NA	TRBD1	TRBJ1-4	TGTGCCAGCAGTCCGGACAGGGAACTATCGATACTGTTTTTT	CASSPDRELSILFF
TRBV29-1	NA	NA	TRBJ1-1	TGCAGCGTTCTCCCGGTAGGATCGAACACTGAAGCTTTCTTT	CSVLPVGSNTEAFF
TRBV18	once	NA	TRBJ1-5	TGTGCCAGCTCAACTGGACTTATTCCTAATCAGCCCCAGCATTTT	CASSTGLIPNQPQHF
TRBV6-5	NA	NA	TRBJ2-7	TGTGCCAGCAGCCCCCCCTCCAGGACACCTTACGAGCAGTACTTC	CASSPPSRTPYEQYF
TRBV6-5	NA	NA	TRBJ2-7	TGTGCCAGCTCGACGGATGGCGTGTCCTACGAGCAGTACTTC	CASSTDGVSYEQYF
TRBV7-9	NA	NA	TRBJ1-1	TGTGCCAGCAGCTTAGGGCAAGAGAACACTGAAGCTTTCTTT	CASSLGQENTEAFF
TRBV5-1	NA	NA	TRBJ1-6	TGCGCCAGCAGCTTGGGAGGGGGGGATTCACCCCTCCACTTT	CASSLGGGDSPLHF
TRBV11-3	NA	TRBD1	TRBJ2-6	TGTGCCAGCAGCTGGGGACAGGGTAACTCTGGGGCCAACGTCCTGACTTTC	CASSWGQGNSGANVLTF
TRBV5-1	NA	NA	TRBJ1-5	TGCGCCAGCAGCTTGGCTCTACTTTTGACAGGTAATAGCAATCAGCCCCAGCATTTT	CASSLALLLTGNSNQPQHF
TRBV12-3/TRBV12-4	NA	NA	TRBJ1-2	TGTGCCAGCAGAGGGGACTATGGCTACACCTTC	CASRGDYGYTF
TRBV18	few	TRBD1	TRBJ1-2	TGTGCCAGCTCACCACGAGGGACAGGGTATGGCTACACCTTC	CASSPRGTGYGYTF
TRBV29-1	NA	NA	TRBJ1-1	TGCAGCGTTGAATTAACAGGGCGATACACTGAAGCTTTCTTT	CSVELTGRYTEAFF
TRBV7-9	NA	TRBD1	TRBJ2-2	TGTGCCAGCATCGGGACAGGGTCGGCCGGGGAGCTGTTTTTT	CASIGTGSAGELFF
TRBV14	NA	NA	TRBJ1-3	TGTGCCAGCAGCCAAGATCTGGGCCATATTAAAAACACCATATATTTT	CASSQDLGHIKNTIYF
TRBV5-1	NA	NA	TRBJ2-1	TGCGCCAGCAGCTTGGCGTCTACCTCCTACAATGAGCAGTTCTTC	CASSLASTSYNEQFF
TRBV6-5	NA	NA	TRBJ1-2	TGTGCCAGCAGTTATAGACTCCTCTATGGCTACACCTTC	CASSYRLLYGYTF
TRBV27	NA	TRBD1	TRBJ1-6	TGTGCCAGCAGTCCGACAGGGTTTAATTCACCCCTCCACTTT	CASSPTGFNSPLHF
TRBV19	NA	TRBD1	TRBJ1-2	TGTGCCAGTAGCCCCCCGGGACAGGTTCAATATGGCTACACCTTC	CASSPPGQVQYGYTF
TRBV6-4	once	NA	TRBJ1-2	TGTGCCAGCAGCGAGACCTTGGGCTATGGCTACACCTTC	CASSETLGYGYTF
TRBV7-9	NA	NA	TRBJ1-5	TGTGCCAGCAGCTTAGTTGGGGTTGGGCAGCCCCAGCATTTT	CASSLVGVGQPQHF
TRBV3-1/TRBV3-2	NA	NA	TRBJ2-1	TGTGCCAGCAGCCAAGATCAGAGAACCTACAATGAGCAGTTCTTC	CASSQDQRTYNEQFF
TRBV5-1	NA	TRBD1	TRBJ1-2	TGCGCCAGCAGCTTCACAGGGGACTATGGCTACACCTTC	CASSFTGDYGYTF
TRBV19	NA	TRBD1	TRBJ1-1	TGTGCCAGTAGTCTCATTCGGGACAGGGACACTGAAGCTTTCTTT	CASSLIRDRDTEAFF
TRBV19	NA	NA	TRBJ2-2	TGTGCCAGTATTTCGCGGGGTAGCACCGGGGAGCTGTTTTTT	CASISRGSTGELFF